This record covers a single T cell receptor beta chain. No antigen is known for it. Per-base quality was not reported, and no clone a single base away is much larger than it. This record belongs to a study of blood T cell repertoires in COVID-19 (dated by TCRdb to the early 2020s). Study-wide context: Samples covering the acute and convalescent phases of COVID-19 were provided by collaborators in the United States, Italy and Spain. The prospective study material was composed of cDNA or gDNA derived from T cells, B-cell-depleted T cells, or PBMCs. Subjects who had been exposed to COVID-19, were actively infected with it, or had recovered from it provided the deeply sampled blood TCRbeta repertoires that made up the dataset. A freely available public database, intended as a resource for researchers studying the immune response to SARS-CoV-2, is where the repertoires were released. The samples were drawn from the first 160 participants of the ongoing ImmuneRACE study and from 950 to 1,500 subjects provided by 6 global collaborators. Nearly every sample came with metadata listing a de-identified subject ID, COVID-19 status, age in years and sex. HLA class I and class II types, where available, came from metadata supplied by the sample provider rather than from assay-based typing.

Collaborating institutions collected whole blood in K2EDTA tubes following their own protocols. For TCRbeta analysis, collaborator samples were shipped as frozen whole blood, as isolated PBMCs, or as DNA extracted from either sample type. General conclusions and limits of the study: Clinical and demographic metadata were provided uncurated, with the amount varying by source and participant.

In the germline V gene, CDR1 corresponds to SGHDN and CDR2 to FVKESK. Clipping removes 4 bases from V and 5 bases from J, with 2 as the unmatched junction base count. Including cysteine and phenylalanine, the CDR3 has 13 amino acids. The read is trimmed to its CDR3 DNA, 39 bases read in frame from base 1. TCRbeta CDR3 regions were amplified from genomic DNA by means of the immunoSEQ Assay, a bias-controlled multiplex PCR. The authors' pipeline ran thus. The number of nucleated cells in each sample was estimated by amplification of reference gene primers within the assay. To quantify the absolute abundance of each unique TCRbeta CDR3 rearrangement, sequence reads were collapsed and filtered. For each sample, productive Simpson clonality was calculated as the square root of Simpson's diversity index across productive rearrangements. TCRdb retrieved this table from immuneACCESS and kept in-frame rearrangements only. Not all clones are present; in checked studies, unresolved V genes account for under half, and no reason is known for the remainder. V, J and clone size reflect that table, while D and trimming were determined from the DNA. Recorded for this sample are 200,000 to 250,000 clones; about 86% of them occurred a single time. Clones ranked in the top ten supply 1.5% of the sample.

The rearranged segments are TRBV14 and TRBJ1-1; TRBD1 fits 9 bases in the junction. This sequence originates from a man younger than 35 with active or convalescent COVID-19. Material for sequencing was peripheral blood. CDR3 loop: CASSLGQGTEAFF. The base sequence is TGTGCCAGCAGCCTCGGACAGGGGACTGAAGCTTTCTTT.